Detailed here is one T cell receptor beta chain. Authors' data handling: Estimation of nucleated cell counts was performed using reference gene primer amplification. Clones were sequenced by immunoSEQ multiplex PCR, and TCRdb holds only the in-frame ones, with some missing. The D gene and trimming were derived from the DNA, and the V and J assignments and clone size from that table. The repertoire consists of 130,000 to 150,000 clones, with approximately 80% occurring once and the leading ten covering 4.5% to 5.5%. CDR3 length: 13 amino acids. Unmatched junction bases numbered 7, after V lost 4 bases and J lost 10 bases. Germline CDR1 reads SGHRS; CDR2 reads YFSETQ. The sample comes from a study of blood T cell repertoires in COVID-19. Study overall: The origin of the acute and convalescent COVID-19 samples was the United States, Italy and Spain. Sources were T cells, B-cell-depleted T cells, or PBMCs; the material itself was cDNA or gDNA.

The sequenced sample consisted of peripheral blood. The gene calls are TRBV5-1 and TRBJ1-4; TRBD1 aligns across 7 bases. The TCR sequence derives from a human donor in a cohort sampled during active COVID-19. The CDR3 loop reads CASSGNRGGKLFF. The CDR3 region has the DNA TGCGCCAGCAGCGGAAACAGGGGTGGAAAACTGTTTTTT.